The 6 T cell receptor beta chains below all came from one sample that was sequenced in a study of lymphopenia after photon versus proton radiotherapy. Only in-frame clones appear in the TCRdb table, and some are missing; sequencing was by immunoSEQ multiplex PCR. The sample shows 25,000 to 35,000 clones, roughly nine tenths of them seen only once. The sequenced sample was peripheral blood, obtained from a patient treated with proton-based radiotherapy. The receptors derive from a woman between 65 and 79 years old with pancreatic cancer. Some clones in this sample may be carry-over from other donors' samples.

The chain recombines TRBV15 with TRBJ1-1; 7 bases fit TRBD1. Germline V lookup: CDR1 LNHNV, CDR2 YYDKDF (reference sequence). CDR3 length equals 13 residues. Germline trimming cut 8 bases from V and 3 bases from J; bases unmatched to any gene: 6. CDR3 in amino acids: CATAGQLDTEAFF. CDR3 bases: TGTGCCACCGCGGGACAGTTGGACACTGAAGCTTTCTTT.

The chain joins TRBV27 to TRBJ2-5; TRBD2 might be the D (6 bases). V was pared by 5 bases and J by 4 bases, with 17 bases between. Germline assignment: CDR1 MNHEY and CDR2 SMNVEV (reference sequence). This CDR3 comprises 15 residues. The CDR3 DNA reads TGTGCCAGCAGTCGATCCGGATTCGGGGGAGAGACCCAGTACTTC. Translation: CASSRSGFGGETQYF.

The chain employs TRBV29-1 and TRBJ2-1; no reliable D call. The germline CDR1 and CDR2 sequences are SQVTM and ANQGSEA. The CDR3 is 11 amino acids. Trimming removed 6 bases from V and 5 bases from J, with 8 bases in between. The CDR3 protein is CSVVSDNEQFF. The CDR3 nucleotides read TGCAGCGTCGTTAGTGACAATGAGCAGTTCTTC.

V gene TRBV7-2 combines with J gene TRBJ1-5; D is unclear. The germline V gene encodes CDR1 SGHTA and CDR2 FQGNSA. V gave up 1 base and J gave up 6 bases, with 10 bases separating them. This CDR3 region has 14 residues. The CDR3: CASSLGGSGQPQHF. The CDR3 nucleotides read TGTGCCAGCAGCTTAGGGGGTTCAGGTCAGCCCCAGCATTTT.

This chain uses TRBV5-1 with TRBJ2-2; 7 nucleotides line up with TRBD2. Germline lookup yields CDR1 SGHRS and CDR2 YFSETQ. The length of the CDR3 is 15 residues. V was pared by 1 base and J by 2 bases, with 2 bases of the junction left unmatched. CDR3 residues: CASSLRGSNTGELFF. DNA of the CDR3: TGCGCCAGCAGCTTGCGCGGGAGCAACACCGGGGAGCTGTTTTTT.

The chain couples TRBV9 to TRBJ1-5; possible D gene TRBD1, 6 bases. The CDR3 covers 14 residues. The V end lost 3 bases, the J end lost 5 bases, and 12 bases lay between the germline ends. The V gene's germline CDR1 is SGDLS and CDR2 YYNGEE. The CDR3 loop reads CASSANPGDQPQHF. As DNA, the CDR3 is TGTGCCAGCAGCGCGAACCCAGGGGATCAGCCCCAGCATTTT. Looking up the rest from reference TRBV9 and TRBJ1-5 gives the full variable domain: DSGVTQTPKHLITATGQRVTLRCSPRSGDLSVYWYQQSLDQGLQFLIQYYNGEERAKGNILERFSAQQFPDLHSELNLSSLELGDSALYFCASSANPGDQPQHFGDGTRLSIL.